The sequence of this T cell receptor (beta chain) was determined in a study of long-term antiretroviral therapy in people with HIV (dated by TCRdb to 2021 to 2024). In the study overall: Collection of the earliest samples took place about a decade ahead of the 2015 WHO recommendation for immediate ART, at a time when ART was typically delayed until CD4 counts fell. This retrospective serial study examined whether starting ART and sustained HIV suppression were associated with changes in the composition and diversity of the TRB repertoire in peripheral blood. From some 28 adults with confirmed HIV infection, the cohort provided approximately 190 cryopreserved PBMC samples, gathered serially across a mean of around six years (range 1-12). Of the roughly 30 participants with HIV, about a dozen were female. No cross-contamination during QIAcube processing was seen in test extractions of a monoclonal T-cell line run alongside about 33 polyclonal samples.

The immunoSEQ hsTCRB v3.0 assay was used at survey level resolution to sequence the TRB variable region. A depth of about 35,000-50,000 T-cell genomes per sample was targeted for TRB sequencing. TRB libraries were pooled and sequenced on an Illumina MiSeq using a v3 150-cycle kit. On the authors' methods: Repertoire analysis was performed in R inside a reproducible Nextflow workflow that covered QC, data transformation and analysis. LymphoSeq2, an R package for exploring AIRR-Seq data, was used to implement custom analyses. Several samples that yielded fewer than 5000 total TRB sequences were excluded, so that 200 or so HIV repertoires were analyzed. Among the 170 to 200 HIV repertoires that were kept, approximately 61 were collected before ART initiation and around 130 were collected after ART initiation. Repertoires were downsampled to 5000 TRB nucleotide sequences, and summary statistics were averaged over 100 downsampling iterations. Only TRB sequences with CDR3 regions of at least seven amino acids were retained for analysis. A Shannon entropy-derived clonality score and the Gini coefficient were used to measure diversity. In the repertoire networks, any two of the top 5000 CDR3 amino acid sequences were connected whenever the two sequences differed by an edit distance of one. GLIPH2 predicted antigen specificity groups and MHC restriction for TRB CDR3 amino acid sequences. Known CMV, EBV, HIV or tissue antigen associations were flagged by matching CDR3 amino acid sequences against VDJdb and McPAS-TCR. Pre-ART, post-ART and control groups were compared with Wilcoxon signed-rank tests and Holm-Bonferroni correction. TCRdb mirrors the immuneACCESS table, restricted to in-frame sequences. Some clones are absent from its copies; in checked studies, under half trace to an unresolved V gene, and the reason for the others is unknown. The DNA was the basis for D and trimming; V, J and clone size are from that table. Across this sample there are 30,000 or so clones, with approximately 72% seen only once. The ten largest clones add up to about 3.5% of the sample.

As concerns this clone: Its antigen is still unknown. No much larger clonotype is one base removed from it; base qualities were not supplied.

Participants were included only if at least one PBMC sample before ART initiation and at least two post-ART samples were available. Treatment was received in the United States of America by all participants with HIV. Cryopreserved samples of about 0.9-11 million PBMC were thawed and washed before DNA extraction. At the time of the earliest PBMC sample, participants with HIV were aged between roughly 20 and 60 years. PBMC samples were contributed by each participant from 1-4 timepoints before ART initiation and 2-8 timepoints after ART initiation, with a median of 7 samples. For every participant, serial HIV viral load, CD4+ T-cell count, ART history and demographic data were obtained. Genomic DNA was extracted from unsorted PBMC with a Qiagen kit on a QIAcube, with processing performed in batches of 12 samples. Here V drops 1 base and J drops 5 bases, and the junction holds 13 bases not matched to any gene. The CDR3 holds 19 amino acids from the cysteine to the phenylalanine. Left in the record is the CDR3 DNA by itself, 57 bases read in frame from the first base. The germline V gene supplies CDR1 SGHTA and CDR2 FQGNSA.

Broad study findings and their caveats: No data were available on ART adherence, viral resistance or therapy changes, limiting inferences about post-ART repertoire changes. Unsorted PBMC were profiled instead of sorted CD4+ and CD8+ T cells because pre-ART samples had limited cell numbers. Owing to limited PBMC availability, only the TCR beta chain was sequenced, without alpha chain pairing. The samples were dated from about 2004 to 2018, and the ART regimens that were used may be less effective than current ART regimens. Compared with controls, HIV repertoires had narrower CDR3 length ranges, and the network structure pointed to an antigen-experienced repertoire that shifted only slightly toward naive after ART. Starting ART was linked to a significant rise in TRB diversity, yet even after long-term ART the diversity remained significantly lower than in transplant donor controls. At every time point, the repertoire was dominated by expanded TRB clones first identified before ART initiation, although this dominance fluctuated and, in many PLHIV, declined after ART.

Sequences were derived from unsorted PBMCs, sampled 3 years after starting antiretroviral therapy. This receptor was identified in a man aged 45 to 65 with HIV. The V and J segments used are TRBV7-2 and TRBJ1-4, with 10 middle bases fitting TRBD1. The nucleotide sequence reads TGTGCCAGCAGCTTAGGGAGGACAGGGGGAGTCGGCCTAAATGAAAAACTGTTTTTT. It translates to CASSLGRTGGVGLNEKLFF.